Listed here are 20 T cell receptor beta chains from one sample, sequenced in a study of blood T cell repertoires in COVID-19. Sequencing was performed with immunoSEQ multiplex PCR; in TCRdb, only in-frame clones are kept and a portion is missing. The sample consists of under 200,000 clones, approximately 89% of them appearing once. Sequences were obtained from peripheral blood. The origin of the receptors is a man aged 65 to 85 with acute or convalescent COVID-19.

The rearrangement uses TRBV6-2 or TRBV6-3 and TRBJ2-2, with 11 bases lining up with TRBD2. The CDR3 has 16 amino acids. V was pared by 6 bases and J by 1 base, with 4 bases of the junction left unmatched. Per the germline V gene, CDR1 is MNHEY and CDR2 is SVGEGT. CDR3 bases: TGTGCCAGCAGCGCTGGACTAGCGGGGAACACCGGGGAGCTGTTTTTT. It codes for CASSAGLAGNTGELFF.

The chain has TRBV7-3 and TRBJ2-3; unclear D gene. Germline CDR1 reads SGHTA; CDR2 reads FQGTGA. This CDR3 contains 14 residues. Trimming cost V 3 bases and J 2 bases, with 9 bases left between them. Written as DNA, the CDR3 is TGTGCCAGCAGCTTCTCCCCGTCCACAGATACGCAGTATTTT. Translated: CASSFSPSTDTQYF.

The rearrangement uses TRBV7-6 and TRBJ1-1, with 8 positions matching TRBD1. Germline-derived CDR1 and CDR2 are SGHVS and FNYEAQ. V lost 1 base, J lost 1 base, and 8 bases stayed unmatched. CDR3 size: 17 residues. DNA for the CDR3: TGTGCCAGCAGCTTAGGGTTCCCGGACAGGGAGAACACTGAAGCTTTCTTT. This codes for CASSLGFPDRENTEAFF.

The chain recombines TRBV19 with TRBJ1-1; D is unclear. This CDR3 spans 12 amino acids. In germline, CDR1 is LNHDA, CDR2 SQIVND (reference sequence). V lost 5 bases, J lost 5 bases, and 9 bases lay in between. The CDR3 sequence: CASSPAGTEAFF. CDR3 nucleotide sequence: TGTGCCAGTAGTCCAGCGGGAACTGAAGCTTTCTTT. The variable domain in full, completed from reference TRBV19 and TRBJ1-1, reads DGGITQSPKYLFRKEGQNVTLSCEQNLNHDAMYWYRQDPGQGLRLIYYSQIVNDFQKGDIAEGYSVSREKKESFPLTVTSAQKNPTAFYLCASSPAGTEAFFGQGTRLTVV.

The chain has TRBV9 and TRBJ2-1, with D unclear. Germline CDR1 is SGDLS and CDR2 is YYNGEE. V lost 0 bases, J lost 9 bases, and 16 bases lay in between. The CDR3 has 15 residues. The CDR3: CASSVAGSPDGEQFF. In DNA form, the CDR3 reads TGTGCCAGCAGCGTAGCTGGTAGCCCCGACGGTGAGCAGTTCTTC. Full variable domain (rest looked up from reference TRBV9 and TRBJ2-1): DSGVTQTPKHLITATGQRVTLRCSPRSGDLSVYWYQQSLDQGLQFLIQYYNGEERAKGNILERFSAQQFPDLHSELNLSSLELGDSALYFCASSVAGSPDGEQFFGPGTRLTVL.

The table lists this clone with a few counts. The gene calls are TRBV7-2 and TRBJ1-6; D might be TRBD1 (5 bases). Germline loops: CDR1 SGHTA, CDR2 FQGNSA. The CDR3 runs to 16 residues. V dropped 3 bases and J dropped 3 bases, with 12 bases sitting between them. The CDR3 nucleotides read TGTGCCAGCAGCTTGCGGCGAAGGGGCTATAATTCACCCCTCCACTTT. It specifies CASSLRRRGYNSPLHF.

The sample holds a few counts of this clone. J is TRBJ1-2 and V is TRBV7-2; D is possibly TRBD1 (6 bases). The CDR3 totals 16 residues. V was clipped by 0 bases and J by 4 bases, with 15 bases between them. Germline-derived CDR1 and CDR2 are SGHTA and FQGNSA. The chain's CDR3 is CASSLAWTVRGYGYTF. CDR3 bases: TGTGCCAGCAGCTTAGCCTGGACAGTGAGGGGCTATGGCTACACCTTC.

This clone showed up just once. The J gene is TRBJ2-5, the V gene TRBV28; D ambiguous. CDR1 MDHEN and CDR2 SYDVKM come from the germline V gene. The CDR3 runs to 13 residues. Trimming cost V 7 bases and J 4 bases, with 13 bases left between them. The CDR3 protein is CASINGGGETQYF. CDR3 DNA sequence: TGTGCCAGCATAAACGGCGGTGGAGAGACCCAGTACTTC.

V and J are TRBV3-1 (or the pseudogene TRBV3-2) and TRBJ1-3, with a tentative D call TRBD1 (5 bases). In germline, CDR1 is LGHDT, CDR2 YNNKEL (reference sequence). The CDR3 loop spans 15 amino acids. V was shortened by 7 bases and J by 3 bases, with 16 bases between the two germline ends. The DNA of the CDR3 is TGTGCCAGCAACCTAGGAGGGGTCGGTGGAAACACCATATATTTT. This sequence encodes CASNLGGVGGNTIYF.

This chain joins TRBV18 and TRBJ1-2; D perhaps matches TRBD1 (6 bases). Germline lookup yields CDR1 KGHSH and CDR2 LQKENI. V lost 1 base and J 4 bases, leaving 16 bases between the germline ends. CDR3 size: 16 residues. The CDR3 nucleotides read TGTGCCAGCTCACCACAAGTAGCCAGGGGTGTCTATGGCTACACCTTC. This sequence encodes CASSPQVARGVYGYTF.

V usage is TRBV6-5 and J usage is TRBJ2-5, with 9 bases identical to TRBD2. CDR1 and CDR2 (germline): MNHEY, SVGAGI. The CDR3 length is 15 residues. The junction had 11 bases not matched to a gene; V was cut back by 7 bases and J by 5 bases. The CDR3 DNA reads as TGTGCCAGCATCAGAGAGCGGGAGGCCTGGGAGACCCAGTACTTC. Translated, it gives CASIREREAWETQYF.

V gene TRBV7-9 combines with J gene TRBJ1-2; D gene uncertain. The V end lost 1 base, the J end lost 2 bases, and 14 bases lay between the germline ends. Germline V CDR1 and CDR2: SEHNR, FQNEAQ (reference sequence). CDR3 length: 16 residues. The CDR3 DNA reads TGTGCCAGCAGCTTAGGGAAGATCACAGAGAACTATGGCTACACCTTC. This gives the protein CASSLGKITENYGYTF.

This sequence joins TRBV7-3 and TRBJ1-2; 7 bases line up with TRBD1. Germline CDR1 reads SGHTA; CDR2 reads FQGTGA. V trimming: 0 bases; J trimming: 6 bases; junction bases outside the gene matches: 7. There are 15 residues in the CDR3. The CDR3 bases are TGTGCCAGCAGCTTAACCCCGGGACAGATCCATGGCTACACCTTC. Encoded protein: CASSLTPGQIHGYTF.

V usage is TRBV27 and J usage is TRBJ1-1, with D possibly TRBD1 on 6 matching bases. V lost 3 bases and J lost 2, with 13 bases in between. The CDR3 covers 15 residues. The germline gives CDR1 MNHEY, CDR2 SMNVEV (reference sequence). This chain's CDR3 is CASSLNWGPNTEAFF. CDR3 DNA: TGTGCCAGCAGTTTGAACTGGGGGCCAAACACTGAAGCTTTCTTT.

This sequence joins TRBV18 and TRBJ2-5; D call uncertain. Germline loops: CDR1 KGHSH, CDR2 LQKENI. The CDR3 sequence is 12 residues long. Trimming left V 2 bases short and J 3 bases short, with 4 bases between. The CDR3 DNA sequence: TGTGCCAGCTCACCATCCGAAGAGACCCAGTACTTC. This gives the protein CASSPSEETQYF.

This chain links TRBV21-1 with TRBJ1-5. TRBV21-1 is reported as a pseudogene. CDR3 length: 16 amino acids. CDR3 sequence reads: CASSKGYWGVGQPQHF. CDR3 in DNA: TGTGCCAGCAGCAAAGGATATTGGGGGGTCGGTCAGCCCCAGCATTTT.

This rearrangement joins TRBV19 to TRBJ2-5, with 8 nucleotides matching TRBD1. J lost 4 bases, V lost 6 bases, and 4 bases had no gene match. The CDR3 consists of 13 residues. Per germline, CDR1 LNHDA and CDR2 SQIVND (reference sequence). CDR3 sequence: CASRRQGRETQYF. The CDR3 DNA reads TGTGCCAGTAGGAGACAGGGGAGAGAGACCCAGTACTTC.

About this clone: Other DNA sequences of this sample code for an identical CDR3. This chain uses TRBV2 with TRBJ1-6, with D maybe TRBD1 (6 bases). The germline V and J ends were trimmed by 3 bases and 9 bases, with 6 bases remaining between them. The V gene's germline CDR1 is SNHLY and CDR2 FYNNEI. CDR3 length: 12 amino acids. The CDR3 spells CASSDRGSPLHF. CDR3 coding DNA: TGTGCCAGCAGTGACAGGGGTTCACCCCTCCACTTT. Variable domain in full (rest from reference TRBV2 and TRBJ1-6): EPEVTQTPSHQVTQMGQEVILRCVPISNHLYFYWYRQILGQKVEFLVSFYNNEISEKSEIFDDQFSVERPDGSNFTLKIRSTKLEDSAMYFCASSDRGSPLHFGNGTRLTVT.

The V gene is TRBV6-6, the J gene TRBJ2-7, with D possibly TRBD1 on 6 matching bases. From germline, CDR1 is MNHNY and CDR2 SVGAGI (reference sequence). V gave up 7 bases and J gave up 6 bases, with 10 bases separating them. The CDR3 spans 11 residues. The CDR3 region is CASTQGLEQYF. DNA of the CDR3: TGTGCCAGCACACAGGGTCTCGAGCAGTACTTC.

The chain combines TRBV29-1 with TRBJ2-7, with TRBD2 matching over 8 bases. The junction had 3 bases not matched to a gene; V was cut back by 4 bases and J by 4 bases. CDR1 and CDR2 (germline): SQVTM, ANQGSEA. This CDR3 comprises 12 residues. The CDR3 sequence: CSVVAGGYEQYF. As DNA, the CDR3 is TGCAGCGTTGTGGCGGGAGGTTACGAGCAGTACTTC.